The 32 T cell receptor beta chains below were found in one sample sequenced in a study of response to subunit inactivated influenza vaccine. TCRdb passed the RT-PCR reads through MiXCR, listing each CDR3 protein once. The data show 250,000 to 350,000 distinct CDR3 sequences, with about 20% seen just once and about a tenth held by the top ten. Sequencing used PBMCs from blood, obtained less than 22 months after vaccination. These receptors were obtained from a man between 50 and 70 years old who received an inactivated influenza vaccine.

This clonotype was recorded many times. This chain uses TRBV7-2 with TRBJ1-3, with D unclear. Germline loops: CDR1 SGHTA, CDR2 FQGNSA. Trimming shortened V by 4 bases and J by 1 base, and 14 bases separated the two germline ends. There are 16 residues in the CDR3. The CDR3 DNA sequence: TGTGCCAGCAGCTCTCGGGCCTCGACGTCTGGAAACACCATATATTTT. It is translated as CASSSRASTSGNTIYF.

This chain connects TRBV3-1 to TRBJ1-1; 7 bases agree with TRBD1. CDR1 and CDR2 from the germline V gene are LGHDT and YNNKEL (reference sequence). This CDR3 has 17 residues. J lost 1 base, V lost 3 bases, and 11 bases had no gene match. DNA of the CDR3: TGTGCCAGCAGCCAGCACACAACGACAGGGAAGAACACTGAAGCTTTCTTT. Its translation is CASSQHTTTGKNTEAFF.

The rearrangement joins TRBV29-1 to TRBJ2-5; the match to TRBD2 covers 8 bases. The CDR3 totals 18 residues. Germline V gene lookup returns CDR1 SQVTM and CDR2 ANQGSEA. V lost 5 bases, J lost 5 bases, and 22 bases stayed unmatched. The CDR3 DNA reads as TGCAGCGTTTCCGGGGACTCCCGGAACCGGGAGGGTCTGGAGACCCAGTACTTC. Its protein product is CSVSGDSRNREGLETQYF.

This rearrangement joins TRBV6-2 or TRBV6-3 to TRBJ1-5; TRBD1 might be the D (5 bases). CDR3 length equals 14 residues. Germline V gene sequence: CDR1 MNHEY, CDR2 SVGEGT. The ends were cut back, 2 bases at V and 3 bases at J, with 8 bases in the middle. The CDR3: CASSYIRANQPQHF. The CDR3 DNA reads as TGTGCCAGCAGTTACATCAGGGCCAATCAGCCCCAGCATTTT.

The J gene is TRBJ1-4, the V gene TRBV27; D not resolved. Trimming left V 6 bases short and J 0 bases short, with 11 bases between. CDR3 length: 15 residues. Germline lookup yields CDR1 MNHEY and CDR2 SMNVEV (reference sequence). CDR3 residues: CASRLTVATNEKLFF. As DNA, the CDR3 is TGTGCCAGCAGACTAACAGTAGCAACTAATGAAAAACTGTTTTTT. The whole variable domain, filled in from reference TRBV27 and TRBJ1-4, reads EAQVTQNPRYLITVTGKKLTVTCSQNMNHEYMSWYRQDPGLGLRQIYYSMNVEVTDKGDVPEGYKVSRKEKRNFPLILESPSPNQTSLYFCASRLTVATNEKLFFGSGTQLSVL.

The V and J genes are TRBV7-2 and TRBJ2-2; 8 bases map to TRBD1. Germline CDR1 reads SGHTA; CDR2 reads FQGNSA. Trimming took 3 bases from V and 5 from J; bases not matched to a gene: 5. The CDR3 length is 15 residues. The CDR3 bases are TGTGCCAGCAGCTTCTTCCGGACAGGGACCGGGGAGCTGTTTTTT. Encoded protein: CASSFFRTGTGELFF.

The V and J genes are TRBV5-1 and TRBJ2-5; D is possibly TRBD1 (6 bases). This CDR3 is 15 amino acids long. V was cut by 1 base and J by 2 bases, with 12 bases left in between. The germline V gene encodes CDR1 SGHRS and CDR2 YFSETQ. CDR3 residues: CASSLMGTRQETQYF. The CDR3 bases are TGCGCCAGCAGCTTGATGGGGACACGTCAAGAGACCCAGTACTTC.

V is TRBV7-2 and J is TRBJ2-3; D is unresolved. Trimming removed 6 bases at V and 2 bases at J, with 6 bases between. Germline-derived CDR1 and CDR2 are SGHTA and FQGNSA. CDR3 length equals 12 residues. The chain's CDR3 is CASRENTDTQYF. The CDR3 nucleotides read TGTGCCAGCAGGGAGAACACAGATACGCAGTATTTT.

The chain combines TRBV15 with TRBJ2-5; 9 bases are shared with TRBD2. CDR3 length: 18 residues. Trimming at V came to 0 bases and at J to 3 bases, leaving 11 bases not matched to a gene. Germline values: CDR1 LNHNV, CDR2 YYDKDF (reference sequence). CDR3 nucleotides: TGTGCCACCAGCAGAGATCTAAGCCTAGCGGGATTGGAAGAGACCCAGTACTTC. Encoded protein: CATSRDLSLAGLEETQYF.

The chain recombines TRBV3-1 with TRBJ1-1; D unclear. The length of the CDR3 is 15 residues. Germline assignment: CDR1 LGHDT and CDR2 YNNKEL (reference sequence). Deletions cut 0 bases from V and 3 bases from J, with 11 bases between. The DNA for the CDR3 is TGTGCCAGCAGCCAAGAGGAGGGCTGGGACACTGAAGCTTTCTTT. This gives the protein CASSQEEGWDTEAFF.

This clonotype showed up just a few times. J is TRBJ2-4 and V is TRBV11-2; possibly TRBD2 for D (6 bases). CDR3 length equals 16 residues. Germline V gene sequence: CDR1 SGHAT, CDR2 FQNNGV. Trimming removed 4 bases at V and 7 bases at J, with 20 bases between. The chain's CDR3 is CASSSTVGPRGNIQYF. The DNA for the CDR3 is TGTGCCAGCAGCTCAACGGTTGGGCCCCGGGGGAACATTCAGTACTTC.

This chain links TRBV29-1 with TRBJ2-7; D uncertain. Germline CDR1 reads SQVTM; CDR2 reads ANQGSEA. CDR3 size: 13 residues. Deletions cut 2 bases from V and 7 bases from J, with 15 bases between. CDR3 in DNA: TGCAGCGTTGAAAGTACCGCTTTCGGTGAGCAGTACTTC. Translating gives CSVESTAFGEQYF.

This clonotype was counted ten times or more. The J gene is TRBJ1-2, the V gene TRBV20-1; TRBD1 agrees at 9 bases. The CDR3 contains 14 residues. Germline V CDR1 and CDR2: DFQATT, SNEGSKA (reference sequence). In nucleotides, the CDR3 is TGCAGCGCACCCCAAACAGGGGGCGCTTACGGCTACACCTTC. This translates into CSAPQTGGAYGYTF.

This CDR3 reads CASSYGHPANTGELFF. The CDR3 nucleotides are TGTGCCAGCAGTTACGGGCACCCGGCGAACACCGGGGAGCTGTTTTTT. The V gene is TRBV6-5, the J gene TRBJ2-2; D not certain. The CDR3 totals 16 residues. Germline V lookup: CDR1 MNHEY, CDR2 SVGAGI. The V gene lost 2 bases and the J gene lost 0 bases, with 10 bases spanning the gap.

This chain joins TRBV29-1 and TRBJ1-2; the D gene is possibly TRBD1 (5 bases). With 6 bases removed from V and 6 bases from J, the gap between germline ends came to 11 bases. Germline V gene data show CDR1 as SQVTM and CDR2 as ANQGSEA. The CDR3 covers 11 residues. As DNA, the CDR3 is TGCAGCGTGGGGGGTTCAGATGGCTACACCTTC. This sequence encodes CSVGGSDGYTF.

The rearrangement joins TRBV12-3 or TRBV12-4 to TRBJ1-3; D is ambiguous. The CDR3 extends over 18 amino acids. V was cut by 6 bases and J by 1 base, with 22 bases left in between. This chain's CDR3 is CASSLLEIWGNSGNTIYF. The CDR3 DNA reads as TGTGCCAGCAGCCTACTTGAAATCTGGGGTAATTCTGGAAACACCATATATTTT.

In DNA, the CDR3 is TGTGCCTTCAGTTTACGGGCTAGCGGGAGGGGTAACACCGGGGAGCTGTTTTTT. This encodes CAFSLRASGRGNTGELFF. The V call is TRBV12-3 or TRBV12-4, the J call TRBJ2-2, with 12 positions matching TRBD2. The V segment lost 11 bases and the J segment 2 bases; nucleotides outside the gene matches: 15. CDR3 length: 18 amino acids.

J is TRBJ1-3 and V is TRBV13; 8 positions agree with TRBD1. The CDR3 length is 16 residues. Germline-derived CDR1 and CDR2 are PRHDT and FYEKMQ (reference sequence). J gave up 0 bases and V 6 bases, and 7 bases lay outside the gene matches. This CDR3 is CASRTGGRNSGNTIYF. DNA of the CDR3: TGTGCCAGCAGAACAGGGGGTCGAAACTCTGGAAACACCATATATTTT.

J is TRBJ1-5 and V is TRBV7-8, with D tentatively TRBD1 (5 bases). The V end lost 5 bases, the J end lost 0 bases, and 11 bases lay between the germline ends. The CDR3 loop spans 15 amino acids. In germline, CDR1 is SGHVS, CDR2 FQNEAQ. CDR3 region: CASSTSGNSNQPQHF. In DNA form, the CDR3 reads TGTGCCAGCAGCACTTCAGGGAATAGCAATCAGCCCCAGCATTTT.

This clonotype appeared a few times. The gene calls are TRBV6-1 and TRBJ1-5; unclear D gene. Germline V gene lookup returns CDR1 MNHNS and CDR2 SASEGT. Between the trimmed V and J ends, which lost 8 bases and 0 bases, there was a span of 8 bases. This CDR3 has 13 residues. The CDR3 DNA reads as TGTGCCAGCGGGCGATATAGCAATCAGCCCCAGCATTTT. The encoded protein is CASGRYSNQPQHF.

At least ten counts were recorded for this clonotype. The chain uses TRBV6-5 and TRBJ1-4; the D is unclear. The CDR3 contains 16 residues. Germline CDR1 reads MNHEY; CDR2 reads SVGAGI. The V and J ends lost 0 bases and 5 bases respectively, with 13 bases between them. CDR3 loop: CASSYSSRASNEKLFF. DNA of the CDR3: TGTGCCAGCAGTTACTCGAGCCGGGCTTCAAATGAAAAACTGTTTTTT.

The gene calls are TRBV7-2 and TRBJ2-7; tentatively, D is TRBD2 (5 bases). Trimming pared 1 base from V and 7 bases from J, leaving 14 bases between. Per the germline V gene, CDR1 is SGHTA and CDR2 is FQGNSA. The CDR3 totals 14 residues. DNA for the CDR3: TGTGCCAGCAGCTTAGTATCGGGCTCGGGGGAGCAGTACTTC. Protein sequence: CASSLVSGSGEQYF.

This clonotype has just a few counts. This chain uses TRBV10-3 with TRBJ1-5; D gene unclear. The CDR3 consists of 13 residues. Germline values: CDR1 ENHRY, CDR2 SYGVKD. Trimming shortened V by 3 bases and J by 3 bases, and 6 bases separated the two germline ends. The CDR3 DNA is TGTGCCATCAGTGATGACACCAATCAGCCCCAGCATTTT. It is translated as CAISDDTNQPQHF.

This clonotype was recorded many times. The chain is built from TRBV4-1 and TRBJ1-2; 8 nucleotides line up with TRBD1. Trimming cost V 3 bases and J 4 bases; bases outside gene matches: 16. CDR1 is MGHRA and CDR2 is YSYEKL in the germline V gene. The CDR3 is 18 amino acids. CDR3: CASSHERQGRRSSYGYTF. Written as DNA, the CDR3 is TGCGCCAGCAGCCATGAGCGACAGGGGAGGAGAAGTAGCTATGGCTACACCTTC.

As for this clonotype: No conserved phenylalanine or tryptophan is present at the end of the CDR3, so a read error is the likely explanation. No DNA is shown, since the ends of the CDR3 on it are uncertain; the CDR3 is the one TCRdb lists. The V gene is TRBV2, the J gene TRBJ2-7; TRBD1 is the table's D call, not checked against the DNA. The germline V gene has CDR1 SNHLY and CDR2 FYNNEI. The length of the CDR3 is 13 amino acids, counting both ends. The CDR3 spells CASSEAFGSQPYL.

This clonotype was seen more than once but under ten times. CDR3 region: CASSPTGSTGELFF. The CDR3 DNA reads TGTGCCAGCAGTCCTACAGGGTCCACCGGGGAGCTGTTTTTT. This chain links TRBV3-1 with TRBJ2-2; TRBD1 is a possible D gene (6 bases). Trimming took off 6 bases at V and 4 bases at J, with 12 bases between the two ends. The CDR3 totals 14 residues. Germline V gene sequence: CDR1 LGHDT, CDR2 YNNKEL (reference sequence).

The rearrangement joins TRBV3-1 to TRBJ2-5; D is unclear. The CDR3 sequence is 15 residues long. Trimming shortened V by 6 bases and J by 1 base, and 15 bases separated the two germline ends. Germline CDR1 and CDR2: LGHDT and YNNKEL (reference sequence). The DNA for the CDR3 is TGTGCCAGCAGTATAAGACAAACCTTCCAAGAGACCCAGTACTTC. This translates into CASSIRQTFQETQYF.

This clonotype was detected a few times. The V and J genes are TRBV29-1 and TRBJ1-3, with D hard to call. Trimming cost V 6 bases and J 2 bases, with 14 bases left between them. The germline V gene encodes CDR1 SQVTM and CDR2 ANQGSEA. The CDR3 spans 14 residues. The CDR3 DNA sequence: TGCAGCGTCGAGCCGTTTGGACCTGGAAACACCATATATTTT. Its translation is CSVEPFGPGNTIYF. The full variable domain, with the rest looked up from reference TRBV29-1 and TRBJ1-3, is SAVISQKPSRDICQRGTSLTIQCQVDSQVTMMFWYRQQPGQSLTLIATANQGSEATYESGFVIDKFPISRPNLTFSTLTVSNMSPEDSSIYLCSVEPFGPGNTIYFGEGSWLTVV.

This clonotype was seen at least ten times. J is TRBJ1-6 and V is TRBV25-1, with 10 nucleotides matching TRBD1. Germline CDR1 MGHDK, CDR2 SYGVNS. The CDR3 runs 16 residues. Trimming cost V 2 bases and J 7 bases; bases outside gene matches: 5. CDR3 protein: CASSEPGTGVNSPLHF. The CDR3 bases are TGTGCCAGCAGTGAACCGGGGACAGGGGTCAATTCACCCCTCCACTTT.

Only one count was recorded for this clonotype. The chain joins TRBV6-2 or TRBV6-3 to TRBJ2-6; D gene ambiguous. CDR3 size: 13 residues. Germline values: CDR1 MNHEY, CDR2 SVGEGT. Deletions cut 4 bases from V and 1 base from J, with 2 bases between. The CDR3 DNA reads as TGTGCCAGCAGTTGGTCTGGGGCCAACGTCCTGACTTTC. The encoded protein is CASSWSGANVLTF.

This clonotype was seen more than once but under ten times. The chain employs TRBV7-7 and TRBJ2-1, with 11 bases that match TRBD2. The CDR3 totals 15 residues. Germline V gene data show CDR1 as SSHAT and CDR2 as FNYEAQ (reference sequence). J gave up 7 bases and V 1 base, and 3 bases lay outside the gene matches. This chain's CDR3 is CASSLVAGGINEQFF. The CDR3 nucleotides are TGTGCCAGCAGCTTAGTAGCGGGAGGGATAAATGAGCAGTTCTTC.

The chain carries TRBV7-2 and TRBJ2-1, with 9 bases identical to TRBD1. Germline loops: CDR1 SGHTA, CDR2 FQGNSA. V shed 4 bases, J shed 13 bases, and the junction held 8 bases outside the gene matches. This CDR3 region has 13 residues. The CDR3 loop is CASSSQGATSQFF. In nucleotides, the CDR3 is TGTGCCAGCAGCTCACAGGGGGCGACCTCACAGTTCTTC. Together with reference TRBV7-2 and TRBJ2-1, the CDR3 gives the full variable domain: GAGVSQSPSNKVTEKGKDVELRCDPISGHTALYWYRQSLGQGLEFLIYFQGNSAPDKSGLPSDRFSAERTGGSVSTLTIQRTQQEDSAVYLCASSSQGATSQFFGPGTRLTVL.